These 8 T cell receptor beta chains were sequenced from one sample in a study of CXCR3-negative and CXCR3-positive naive CD8 T cells. All TRB cDNA libraries came from 5' RACE performed with UMI labels. TCRdb reanalyzed the 5' RACE reads, giving one entry per CDR3 protein sequence and no DNA. The listing contains over 100,000 distinct CDR3 sequences. Sequencing used naive CXCR3- CD8+ T cells from blood. As for subset: CD45RO-CCR7+CD27+CD95- naive CD8+ T cells lacking CXCR3 (TNR3-). Receptors were obtained from a human donor in good health. Some clones in this sample may be carry-over from other donors' samples.

The chain joins TRBV29-1 to TRBJ2-1. Germline CDR1 SQVTM, CDR2 ANQGSEA. The CDR3 has 14 amino acids. This CDR3 is CSLEAWSSYNEQFF.

The chain is built from TRBV6-4 and TRBJ2-3. CDR3 size: 13 residues. Germline V gene data show CDR1 as MRHNA and CDR2 as SNTAGT. The CDR3 spells CASSDSSRDTQYF.

The rearrangement links TRBV7-9 to TRBJ2-1; TCRdb outputs TRBD1, but without DNA this stays unchecked. CDR1 SEHNR and CDR2 FQNEAQ come from the germline V gene (reference sequence). This CDR3 comprises 17 residues. CDR3 protein: CASSLGIATSGANEQFF. Looking up the rest from reference TRBV7-9 and TRBJ2-1 gives the full variable domain: DTGVSQNPRHKITKRGQNVTFRCDPISEHNRLYWYRQTLGQGPEFLTYFQNEAQLEKSRLLSDRFSAERPKGSFSTLEIQRTEQGDSAMYLCASSLGIATSGANEQFFGPGTRLTVL.

V gene TRBV29-1 combines with J gene TRBJ2-2; the TCRdb call, TRBD1, lacks DNA for checking. CDR3 size: 15 residues. Germline V gene sequence: CDR1 SQVTM, CDR2 ANQGSEA. The CDR3 sequence: CSVEPTGTDTGELFF.

The J gene is TRBJ1-2, the V gene TRBV12-3 or TRBV12-4. The CDR3 consists of 11 residues. CDR3 amino acids: CASSLLGGYTF.

The chain couples TRBV7-2 to TRBJ1-2; checking the TCRdb D call of TRBD1 is not possible without DNA. This CDR3 is built from 15 residues. Germline CDR1 SGHTA, CDR2 FQGNSA. The CDR3 loop reads CASSLLDRRDYGYTF.

The V call is TRBV7-2, the J call TRBJ2-7; TCRdb's assignment of TRBD2 cannot be checked, as there is no DNA. The CDR3 loop spans 15 amino acids. Germline lookup yields CDR1 SGHTA and CDR2 FQGNSA. CDR3 residues: CASSPSGSPIYEQYF.

This chain uses TRBV12-3 or TRBV12-4 with TRBJ1-1. The length of the CDR3 is 14 residues. The CDR3: CASSSSWGRTEAFF.